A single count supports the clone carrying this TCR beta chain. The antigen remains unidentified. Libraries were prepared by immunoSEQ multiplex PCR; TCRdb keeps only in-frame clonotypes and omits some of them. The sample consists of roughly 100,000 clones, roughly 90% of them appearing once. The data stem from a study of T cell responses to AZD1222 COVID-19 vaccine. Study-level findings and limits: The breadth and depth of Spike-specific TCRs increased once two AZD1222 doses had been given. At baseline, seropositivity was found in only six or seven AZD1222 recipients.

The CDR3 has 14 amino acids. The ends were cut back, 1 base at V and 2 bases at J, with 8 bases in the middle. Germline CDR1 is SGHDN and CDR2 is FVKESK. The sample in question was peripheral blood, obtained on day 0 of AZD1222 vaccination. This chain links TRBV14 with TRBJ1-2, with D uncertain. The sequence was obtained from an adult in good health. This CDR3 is CASSQGSGNYGYTF. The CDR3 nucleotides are TGTGCCAGCAGCCAAGGATCGGGCAACTATGGCTACACCTTC.